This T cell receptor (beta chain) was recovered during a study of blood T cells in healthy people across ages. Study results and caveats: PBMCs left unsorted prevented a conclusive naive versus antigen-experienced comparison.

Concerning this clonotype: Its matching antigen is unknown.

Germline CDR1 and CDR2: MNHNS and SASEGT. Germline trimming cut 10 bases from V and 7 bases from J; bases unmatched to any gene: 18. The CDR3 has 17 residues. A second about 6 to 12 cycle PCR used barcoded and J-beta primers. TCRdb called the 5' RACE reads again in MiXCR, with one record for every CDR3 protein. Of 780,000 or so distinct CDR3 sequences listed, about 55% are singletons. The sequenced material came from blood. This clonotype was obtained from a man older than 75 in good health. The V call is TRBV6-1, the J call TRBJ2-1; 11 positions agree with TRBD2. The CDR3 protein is CATEAVAGGPIGNEQFF. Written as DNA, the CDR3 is TGTGCCACAGAAGCGGTAGCGGGAGGGCCGATCGGTAATGAGCAGTTCTTC.